This T cell receptor (beta chain) was sequenced during a study of T-cell reconstitution after alpha-beta-depleted transplantation in children. Germline V gene sequence: CDR1 SGHRS, CDR2 YFSETQ. The CDR3 length is 15 residues. Trimming cost V 4 bases and J 2 bases, with 14 bases left between them. For TCRbeta, the library was prepared with unique molecular identifiers. TCRdb re-derived calls from the PCR reads in MiXCR, one entry per CDR3 protein. The table shows 150,000 to 250,000 distinct CDR3 sequences, with roughly 6.3% occurring only once. This clonotype was recorded many times. Sequenced here: PBMCs, sampled before TCRalphabeta/CD19-depleted stem cell transplant. This TCR was sampled from a girl younger than two with combined immunodeficiency, due to receive a stem cell transplant. The genes are TRBV5-1 and TRBJ2-3; D is possibly TRBD1 or TRBD2 (5 bases each). In DNA form, the CDR3 reads TGCGCCAGCAGCCCCGGGACCACATTCACAGATACGCAGTATTTT. The encoded protein is CASSPGTTFTDTQYF.